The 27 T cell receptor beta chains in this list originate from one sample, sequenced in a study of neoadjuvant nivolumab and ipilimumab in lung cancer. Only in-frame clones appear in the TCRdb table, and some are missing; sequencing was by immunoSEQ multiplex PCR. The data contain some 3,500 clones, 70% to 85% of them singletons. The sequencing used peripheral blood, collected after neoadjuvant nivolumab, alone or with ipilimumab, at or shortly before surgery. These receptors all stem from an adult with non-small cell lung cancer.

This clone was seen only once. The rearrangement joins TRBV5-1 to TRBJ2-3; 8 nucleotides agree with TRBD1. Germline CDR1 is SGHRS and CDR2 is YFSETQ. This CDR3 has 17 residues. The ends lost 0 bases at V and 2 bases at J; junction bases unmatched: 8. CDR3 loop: CASSLDIQGAVTDTQYF. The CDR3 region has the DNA TGCGCCAGCAGCTTGGACATCCAGGGGGCGGTCACAGATACGCAGTATTTT.

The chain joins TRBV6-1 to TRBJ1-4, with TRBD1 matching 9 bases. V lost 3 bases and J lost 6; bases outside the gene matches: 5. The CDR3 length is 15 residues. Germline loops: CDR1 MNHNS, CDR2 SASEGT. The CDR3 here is CASSEPGQGDEKLFF. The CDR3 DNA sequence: TGTGCCAGCAGTGAGCCGGGACAGGGCGATGAAAAACTGTTTTTT.

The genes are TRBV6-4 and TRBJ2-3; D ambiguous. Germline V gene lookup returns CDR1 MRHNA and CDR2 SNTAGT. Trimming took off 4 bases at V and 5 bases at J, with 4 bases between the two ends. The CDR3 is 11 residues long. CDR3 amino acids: CASSGGDTQYF. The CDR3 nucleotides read TGTGCCAGCAGTGGGGGAGATACGCAGTATTTT.

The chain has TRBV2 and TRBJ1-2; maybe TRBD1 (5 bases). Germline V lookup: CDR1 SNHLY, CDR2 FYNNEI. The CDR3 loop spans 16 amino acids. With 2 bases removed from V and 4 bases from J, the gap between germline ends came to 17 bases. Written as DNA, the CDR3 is TGTGCCAGCAGTGAAATGGGACGGACGTCTGGCTATGGCTACACCTTC. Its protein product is CASSEMGRTSGYGYTF.

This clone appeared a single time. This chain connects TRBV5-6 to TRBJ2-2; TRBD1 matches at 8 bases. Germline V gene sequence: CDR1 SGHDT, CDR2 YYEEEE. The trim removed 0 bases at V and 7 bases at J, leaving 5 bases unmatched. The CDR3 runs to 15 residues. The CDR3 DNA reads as TGTGCCAGCAGCTTGGTCCGGGACAGGTACGGGGAGCTGTTTTTT. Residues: CASSLVRDRYGELFF.

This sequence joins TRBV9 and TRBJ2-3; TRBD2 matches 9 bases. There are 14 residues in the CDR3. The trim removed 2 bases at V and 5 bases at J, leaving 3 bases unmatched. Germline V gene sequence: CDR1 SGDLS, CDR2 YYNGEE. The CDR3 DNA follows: TGTGCCAGCAGCGTCTCTAGCGGGAAAGATACGCAGTATTTT. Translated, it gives CASSVSSGKDTQYF.

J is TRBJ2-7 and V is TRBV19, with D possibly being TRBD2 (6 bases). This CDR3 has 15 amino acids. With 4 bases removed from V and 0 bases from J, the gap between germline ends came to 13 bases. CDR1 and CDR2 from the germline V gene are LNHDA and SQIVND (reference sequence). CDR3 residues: CASSRIGGNSYEQYF. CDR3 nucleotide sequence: TGTGCCAGTAGTAGGATTGGAGGGAACTCCTACGAGCAGTACTTC.

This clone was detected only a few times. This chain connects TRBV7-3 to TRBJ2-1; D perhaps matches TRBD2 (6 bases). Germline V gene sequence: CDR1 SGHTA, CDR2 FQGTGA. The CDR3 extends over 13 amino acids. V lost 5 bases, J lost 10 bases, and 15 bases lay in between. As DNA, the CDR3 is TGTGCCAGCAGCCCGACTAGGGCTAAGGAGCAGTTCTTC. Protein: CASSPTRAKEQFF.

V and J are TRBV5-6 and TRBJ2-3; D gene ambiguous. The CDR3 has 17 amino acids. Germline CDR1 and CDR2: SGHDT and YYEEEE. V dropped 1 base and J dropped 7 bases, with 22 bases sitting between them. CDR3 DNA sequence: TGTGCCAGCAGCTTGAAAACCGTCTCATACTACTCAAATACGCAGTATTTT. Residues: CASSLKTVSYYSNTQYF.

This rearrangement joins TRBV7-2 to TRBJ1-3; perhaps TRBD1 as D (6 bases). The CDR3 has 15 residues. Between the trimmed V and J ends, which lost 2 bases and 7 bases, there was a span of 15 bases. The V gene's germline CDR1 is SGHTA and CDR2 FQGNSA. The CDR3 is CASSLSGGAFNTIYF. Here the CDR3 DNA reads TGTGCCAGCAGCTTATCGGGGGGGGCTTTTAACACCATATATTTT.

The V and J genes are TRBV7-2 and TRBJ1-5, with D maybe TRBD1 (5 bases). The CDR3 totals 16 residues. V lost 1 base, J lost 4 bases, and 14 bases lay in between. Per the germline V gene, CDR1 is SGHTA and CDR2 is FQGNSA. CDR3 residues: CASSLDGGQINQPQHF. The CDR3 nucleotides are TGTGCCAGCAGCTTAGACGGCGGACAAATTAATCAGCCCCAGCATTTT.

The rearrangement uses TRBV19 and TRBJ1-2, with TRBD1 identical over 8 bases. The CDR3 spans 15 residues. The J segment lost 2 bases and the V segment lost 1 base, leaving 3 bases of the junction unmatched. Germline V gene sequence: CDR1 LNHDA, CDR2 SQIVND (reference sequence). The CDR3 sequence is CASSIAGQVNYGYTF. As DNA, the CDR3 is TGTGCCAGTAGTATAGCGGGACAGGTGAACTATGGCTACACCTTC. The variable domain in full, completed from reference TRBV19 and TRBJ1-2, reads DGGITQSPKYLFRKEGQNVTLSCEQNLNHDAMYWYRQDPGQGLRLIYYSQIVNDFQKGDIAEGYSVSREKKESFPLTVTSAQKNPTAFYLCASSIAGQVNYGYTFGSGTRLTVV.

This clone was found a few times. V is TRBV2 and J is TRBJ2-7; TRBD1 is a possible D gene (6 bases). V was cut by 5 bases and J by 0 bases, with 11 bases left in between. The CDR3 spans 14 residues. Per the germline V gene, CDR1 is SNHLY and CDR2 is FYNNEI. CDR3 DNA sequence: TGTGCCAGCAGTCTCCAGGGGATCTCCTACGAGCAGTACTTC. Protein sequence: CASSLQGISYEQYF. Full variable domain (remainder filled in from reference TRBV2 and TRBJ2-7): EPEVTQTPSHQVTQMGQEVILRCVPISNHLYFYWYRQILGQKVEFLVSFYNNEISEKSEIFDDQFSVERPDGSNFTLKIRSTKLEDSAMYFCASSLQGISYEQYFGPGTRLTVT.

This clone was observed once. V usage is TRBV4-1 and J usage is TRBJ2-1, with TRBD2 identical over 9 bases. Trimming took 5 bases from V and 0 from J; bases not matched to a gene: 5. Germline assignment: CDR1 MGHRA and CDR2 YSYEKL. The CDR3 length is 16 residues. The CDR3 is CASSSSGGSSYNEQFF. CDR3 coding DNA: TGCGCCAGCAGCTCCAGCGGGGGGAGCTCCTACAATGAGCAGTTCTTC.

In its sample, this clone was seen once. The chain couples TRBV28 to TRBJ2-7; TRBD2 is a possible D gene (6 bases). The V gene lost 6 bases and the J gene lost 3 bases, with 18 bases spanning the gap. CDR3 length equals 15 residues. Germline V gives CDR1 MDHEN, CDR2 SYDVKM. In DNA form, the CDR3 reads TGTGCCAGCAGCCCCGGTGGGGGGACTTTCTACGAGCAGTACTTC. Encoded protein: CASSPGGGTFYEQYF.

The CDR3 is CASSYSVGGAGTEAFF. The CDR3 DNA follows: TGTGCCAGCAGTTATTCTGTGGGGGGGGCGGGTACTGAAGCTTTCTTT. J is TRBJ1-1 and V is TRBV6-5; weak D call: TRBD1 (6 bases). The CDR3 is 16 amino acids. Trimming stripped 3 bases from V and 5 bases from J, with 19 bases between. The V gene's germline CDR1 is MNHEY and CDR2 SVGAGI.

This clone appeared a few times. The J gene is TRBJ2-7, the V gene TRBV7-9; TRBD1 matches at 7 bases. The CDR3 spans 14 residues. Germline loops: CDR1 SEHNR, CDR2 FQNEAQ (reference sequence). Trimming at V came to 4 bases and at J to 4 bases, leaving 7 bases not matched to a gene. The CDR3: CASSSTGTAYEQYF. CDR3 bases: TGTGCCAGCAGCTCCACCGGGACAGCTTACGAGCAGTACTTC.

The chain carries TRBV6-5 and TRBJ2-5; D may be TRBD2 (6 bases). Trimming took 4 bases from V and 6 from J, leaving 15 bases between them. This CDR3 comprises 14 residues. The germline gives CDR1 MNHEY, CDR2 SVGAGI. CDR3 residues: CASSSGSGVQTQYF. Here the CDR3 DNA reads TGTGCCAGCAGTTCCGGGTCGGGAGTACAGACCCAGTACTTC.

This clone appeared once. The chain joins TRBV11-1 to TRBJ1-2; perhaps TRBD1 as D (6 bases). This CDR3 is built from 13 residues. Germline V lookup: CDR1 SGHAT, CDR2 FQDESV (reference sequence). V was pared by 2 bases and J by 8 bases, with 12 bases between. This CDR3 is CASSLPGARGYTF. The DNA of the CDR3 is TGTGCCAGCAGCTTACCAGGGGCGCGAGGCTACACCTTC.

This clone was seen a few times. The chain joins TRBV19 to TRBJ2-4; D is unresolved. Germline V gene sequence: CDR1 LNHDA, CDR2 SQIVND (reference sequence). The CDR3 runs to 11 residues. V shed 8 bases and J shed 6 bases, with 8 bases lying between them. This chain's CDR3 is CASFAGNIQYF. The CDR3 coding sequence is TGTGCCAGTTTTGCTGGAAACATTCAGTACTTC.

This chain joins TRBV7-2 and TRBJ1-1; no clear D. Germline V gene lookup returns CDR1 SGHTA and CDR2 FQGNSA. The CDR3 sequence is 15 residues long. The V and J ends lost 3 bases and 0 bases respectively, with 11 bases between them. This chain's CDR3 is CASSFRPSLNTEAFF. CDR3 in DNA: TGTGCCAGCAGCTTCCGCCCGTCTCTGAACACTGAAGCTTTCTTT.

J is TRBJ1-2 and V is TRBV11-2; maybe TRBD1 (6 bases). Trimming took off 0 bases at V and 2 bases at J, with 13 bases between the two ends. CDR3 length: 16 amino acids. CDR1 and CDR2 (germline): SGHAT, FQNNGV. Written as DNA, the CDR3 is TGTGCCAGCAGCTTAGATTGGACCGACAGGAACTATGGCTACACCTTC. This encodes CASSLDWTDRNYGYTF.

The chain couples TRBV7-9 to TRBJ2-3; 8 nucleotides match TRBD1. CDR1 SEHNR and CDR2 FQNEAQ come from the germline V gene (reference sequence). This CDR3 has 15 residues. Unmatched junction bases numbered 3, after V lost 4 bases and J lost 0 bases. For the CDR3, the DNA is TGTGCCAGCAGCTCTGGACAGGGAAGCACAGATACGCAGTATTTT. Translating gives CASSSGQGSTDTQYF.

The CDR3 spells CASSETTGTPDTQYF. The CDR3 region has the DNA TGCGCCAGCAGTGAAACTACGGGGACTCCAGATACGCAGTATTTT. The chain links TRBV10-2 to TRBJ2-3, with D possibly TRBD2 on 6 matching bases. The CDR3 totals 15 residues. Germline lookup yields CDR1 WSHSY and CDR2 SAAADI. V lost 3 bases and J lost 4, with 14 bases in between.

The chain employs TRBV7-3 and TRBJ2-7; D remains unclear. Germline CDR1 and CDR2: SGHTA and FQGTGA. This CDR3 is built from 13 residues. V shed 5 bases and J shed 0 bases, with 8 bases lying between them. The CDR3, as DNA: TGTGCCAGCAGCCTGGATAGCTCCTACGAGCAGTACTTC. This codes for CASSLDSSYEQYF.

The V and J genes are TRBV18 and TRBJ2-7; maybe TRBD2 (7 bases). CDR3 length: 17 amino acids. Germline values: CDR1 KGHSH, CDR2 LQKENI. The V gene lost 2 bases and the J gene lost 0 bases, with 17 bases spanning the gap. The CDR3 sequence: CASSPGGAARYSYEQYF. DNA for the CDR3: TGTGCCAGCTCACCAGGGGGGGCGGCCCGCTACTCCTACGAGCAGTACTTC. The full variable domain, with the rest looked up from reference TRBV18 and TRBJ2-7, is NAGVMQNPRHLVRRRGQEARLRCSPMKGHSHVYWYRQLPEEGLKFMVYLQKENIIDESGMPKERFSAEFPKEGPSILRIQQVVRGDSAAYFCASSPGGAARYSYEQYFGPGTRLTVT.

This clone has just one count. DNA for the CDR3: TGTGCCAGCAGCTTACTGGCTAGCGGGATCAATGAGCAGTTCTTC. Encoded protein: CASSLLASGINEQFF. This rearrangement joins TRBV7-9 to TRBJ2-1; 9 bases agree with TRBD2. CDR1 is SEHNR and CDR2 is FQNEAQ in the germline V gene (reference sequence). V lost 2 bases and J lost 6; bases outside the gene matches: 5. The CDR3 totals 15 residues.